The rows below give T cell receptor beta chains drawn from one sample of a study of blood T cell repertoires in COVID-19. Clones were sequenced by immunoSEQ multiplex PCR, and TCRdb holds only the in-frame ones, with some missing. The data hold 200,000 to 250,000 clones, with 82% observed a single time. Sequenced: peripheral blood. These receptors all stem from an elderly woman with acute or convalescent COVID-19. Each CDR3 is given with its conserved first and last residue. D genes are given only for firm matches. Clone size is shown for a subset of rows, as once, few, many or a class of expanded clone.

j_call	cdr3_length	clone_size	d_call	v_call	cdr3_nt	cdr3_aa
TRBJ1-1	13	-	-	TRBV15	TGTGCCACCTCCGATGGGCTTCTTACTGAAGCTTTCTTT	CATSDGLLTEAFF
TRBJ1-1	13	-	-	TRBV29-1	TGCAGCGCCCATGGGCAGGGTGACACTGAAGCTTTCTTT	CSAHGQGDTEAFF
TRBJ1-1	14	once	TRBD1	TRBV2	TGTGCCAGCAGTGACAGGGGGGATAATTCTGGAGCTTTCTTT	CASSDRGDNSGAFF
TRBJ1-6	16	few	TRBD1	TRBV4-1	TGCGCCAGCAGCCAAGGTCGACAGGGTGTGTATTCACCCCTCCACTTT	CASSQGRQGVYSPLHF
TRBJ1-3	14	-	-	TRBV6-5	TGTGCCAGCAGTCTGGGGAGCTCTGGAAACACCATATATTTT	CASSLGSSGNTIYF
TRBJ2-1	12	-	-	TRBV6-5	TGTGCCAGCAGCCGTGGACAGGAGGGGCAGTTCTTC	CASSRGQEGQFF
TRBJ2-1	13	-	-	TRBV19	TGTGCCACCACAAGGGGGGGCTCGAATGAGCAGTTCTTC	CATTRGGSNEQFF
TRBJ2-1	15	-	-	TRBV27	TGTGCCAGCAGATACCGGGAATACTCCTACAATGAGCAGTTCTTC	CASRYREYSYNEQFF
TRBJ1-2	15	few	-	TRBV19	TGTGCCAGTAGTATAGATCAGAGCGCGAACTATGGCTACACCTTC	CASSIDQSANYGYTF
TRBJ2-7	15	once	-	TRBV5-6	TGTGCCAGCAGCTTCCGCGGGGCAGGGTCCTACGAGCAGTACTTC	CASSFRGAGSYEQYF
TRBJ1-2	13	-	TRBD1	TRBV5-1	TGCGCCAGCAGCTTTCGGGACAGCCTTGGCTACACCTTC	CASSFRDSLGYTF
TRBJ2-7	16	-	-	TRBV27	TGTGCCAGCAGTTCGCCCGGGACACCAAGCTCCTACGAGCAGTACTTC	CASSSPGTPSSYEQYF
TRBJ2-6	18	-	-	TRBV19	TGTGCCAGTAGTATAAGGACAGAAGACCTCTCTGGGGCCAACGTCCTGACTTTC	CASSIRTEDLSGANVLTF
TRBJ2-1	14	-	TRBD1	TRBV6-4	TGTGCCAGCAGCCTGGACAGGTCCTACAATGAGCAGTTCTTC	CASSLDRSYNEQFF
TRBJ1-1	15	-	-	TRBV6-5	TGTGCCAGCACTCGGGCAGGGGTATCGGACACTGAAGCTTTCTTT	CASTRAGVSDTEAFF
TRBJ1-1	17	-	-	TRBV5-5	TGTGCCAGCAACTTTGCGTCTGTCACGAAGAGTAACACTGAAGCTTTCTTT	CASNFASVTKSNTEAFF
TRBJ2-7	14	-	TRBD1	TRBV7-2	TGTGCCAGCAGGTCCGGGACAGGAGGATACGAGCAGTACTTC	CASRSGTGGYEQYF
TRBJ2-5	14	-	TRBD1	TRBV19	TGTGCCAGTAAGAAACAGGGGTACCAAGAGACCCAGTACTTC	CASKKQGYQETQYF
TRBJ2-3	13	-	-	TRBV4-3	TGCGCCAGCAGCCAAGAAAGGAGGGATACGCAGTATTTT	CASSQERRDTQYF
TRBJ2-5	14	-	TRBD2	TRBV5-4	TGTGCCAGCAGCTTGAAGCGGGGGGAGGAGACCCAGTACTTC	CASSLKRGEETQYF
TRBJ1-2	15	few	TRBD1	TRBV30	TGTGCCTGGACCCCCTCCGGGACAGGGGGCTATGGCTACACCTTC	CAWTPSGTGGYGYTF
TRBJ1-2	15	-	-	TRBV7-8	TGTGCCAGCAGCTTAGGAGGTAGAGATAACTATGGCTACACCTTC	CASSLGGRDNYGYTF
TRBJ2-7	15	-	TRBD1	TRBV28	TGTGCCAGCAGTCTCTCCGGGACAGGGATCGACGAGCAGTACTTC	CASSLSGTGIDEQYF
TRBJ2-1	15	-	TRBD2	TRBV7-3	TGTGCCAGCAGCAGACTAGCGGGGGTTATAAATGAGCAGTTCTTC	CASSRLAGVINEQFF
TRBJ2-1	15	-	-	TRBV9	TGTGCCAGCAGCAACCAGGGGCTAGTGAGCAATGAGCAGTTCTTC	CASSNQGLVSNEQFF
TRBJ2-5	17	-	-	TRBV21-1	TGTGCCAGCAGCAAAGTTAGCAATGGTTTCTGGAGGGAGACCCAGTACTTC	CASSKVSNGFWRETQYF
TRBJ2-1	15	-	TRBD1	TRBV11-3	TGTGCCAGCAGCCGATCCGGGACAGGGGACAATGAGCAGTTCTTC	CASSRSGTGDNEQFF
TRBJ2-1	15	-	-	TRBV19	TGTGCCAGTAGTATAGTCAGGGTCTCCTACAATGAGCAGTTCTTC	CASSIVRVSYNEQFF
TRBJ2-1	16	-	TRBD1	TRBV9	TGTGCCAGCAGCGTTTATGGGACAGGGGATGACGGTGAGCAGTTCTTC	CASSVYGTGDDGEQFF
TRBJ1-1	13	-	-	TRBV27	TGTGCCAGCAGTCCCCCAGGGAATACTGAAGCTTTCTTT	CASSPPGNTEAFF
TRBJ1-1	16	-	-	TRBV5-1	TGCGCCAGCAGCTTGGAGATGGGGGCGGGGAACACTGAAGCTTTCTTT	CASSLEMGAGNTEAFF
TRBJ2-1	15	few	TRBD2	TRBV7-9	TGTGCCAGCAGAGTTACGGGGGGGACTAACAATGAGCAGTTCTTC	CASRVTGGTNNEQFF